This TCR beta chain is from a study of blood T cell repertoires in COVID-19. Overall study context: Collection of acute and convalescent COVID-19 samples took place in the United States, Italy and Spain. Sample material is recorded as cDNA or gDNA derived from T cells, B-cell-depleted T cells, or PBMCs.

Study processing details: Estimates of nucleated cell counts were drawn from the amplification of reference gene primers. Only in-frame clones appear in the TCRdb table, and some are missing; sequencing was by immunoSEQ multiplex PCR. V and J calls and clone size follow that table, whereas D and trimming were derived from the DNA. Of approximately 270,000 clones listed, roughly four fifths were seen once; the top ten hold about 8.9%. The CDR3 loop spans 18 amino acids. V lost 1 base, J lost 3 bases, and 20 bases lay in between. Germline values: CDR1 KGHSH, CDR2 LQKENI. V usage is TRBV18 and J usage is TRBJ2-3; TRBD1 is a possible D gene (5 bases). Specimen: peripheral blood. This TCR was sampled from a man of 80 years or more with acute or convalescent COVID-19. Written as DNA, the CDR3 is TGTGCCAGCTCACCACTTGACGGTGTTGGGGCGCGGACAGATACGCAGTATTTT. This sequence encodes CASSPLDGVGARTDTQYF.